The clone carrying this T cell receptor (beta chain) was counted a single time. This sample stems from a study of blood T cell repertoires in COVID-19. Overall study context: Both acute and convalescent COVID-19 samples were obtained from the United States, Italy and Spain. Sample material is recorded as cDNA or gDNA derived from T cells, B-cell-depleted T cells, or PBMCs.

In the original workflow: How many nucleated cells were present was estimated from reference gene primer amplification. The repertoire was sequenced with immunoSEQ multiplex PCR; TCRdb's copy has only in-frame clones and lacks some. D and trimming come from the DNA, and the V and J calls and clone size come from that table. The profile shows around 140,000 clones, more than 70% of them singletons. Sequences were obtained from peripheral blood. This clonotype was obtained from a human donor in a cohort sampled during active COVID-19.

CDR3 sequence: CATTRRGGAAEQYF. In nucleotides, the CDR3 is TGTGCCACCACCCGCCGGGGTGGAGCCGCCGAGCAGTACTTC. J is TRBJ2-7 and V is TRBV6-6; possible D gene TRBD2, 5 bases. Trimming removed 10 bases from V and 6 bases from J, with 22 bases in between. This CDR3 has 14 amino acids. Germline V gives CDR1 MNHNY, CDR2 SVGAGI (reference sequence).